The following is a T cell receptor (beta chain) sequence with its context. The source of the sample is a study of blood T cell repertoires in COVID-19. Study background: Whether acute or convalescent, the COVID-19 samples came from the United States, Italy and Spain. From T cells, B-cell-depleted T cells, or PBMCs came the material, which was cDNA or gDNA.

With 4 bases clipped from V and 3 bases from J, the junction kept 3 bases outside the gene matches. The germline CDR1 and CDR2 sequences are KGHSH and LQKENI. This CDR3 is built from 14 residues. Authors' processing steps: How many nucleated cells were present was estimated from reference gene primer amplification. Only in-frame clones appear in the TCRdb table, and some are missing; sequencing was by immunoSEQ multiplex PCR. V and J calls and clone size are those listed in that table; D and trimming were worked out from the DNA. The sample includes 150,000 or so clones, roughly nine tenths of them seen just once.

Source material: peripheral blood. The chain carries TRBV18 and TRBJ2-7; 10 bases are shared with TRBD2. The receptor was derived from a man between 18 and 29 years old with COVID-19, enrolled during active disease. The CDR3 here is CASSREREGYEQYF. Written as DNA, the CDR3 is TGTGCCAGCTCACGAGAGCGGGAGGGCTACGAGCAGTACTTC.